The entry that follows covers one T cell receptor (beta chain) sequence. As yet, its antigen is unknown. The record originates from a study of cytomegalovirus exposure and HLA in healthy donors. It was the approximately 130-subject validation cohort, separate from the approximately 670-subject first cohort, to which the donors belonged. General observations from the study: Confirmation was obtained in vitro that a few CMV-associated chains are specific for CMV antigens. There were 150 to 200 TCR beta chains listed as cytomegalovirus-associated.

The V segment lost 9 bases and the J segment 5 bases; nucleotides outside the gene matches: 12. CDR1 is KGHSH, CDR2 LQKENI, per germline. The CDR3 is 15 amino acids. Only in-frame clones appear in the TCRdb table, and some are missing; sequencing was by immunoSEQ multiplex PCR. This sample has about 95,000 clones, with roughly 85% found just once. Sequenced: PBMCs. This clonotype was sampled from a man aged 18-30 years in good health and CMV-seropositive. The genes are TRBV18 and TRBJ2-1, with 8 bases aligning to TRBD1. The CDR3, as DNA: TGTGCCAGTCGGGGCGGACAGGGCAAAAACAATGAGCAGTTCTTC. As protein: CASRGGQGKNNEQFF.